This record covers a single T cell receptor beta chain. The multiple sclerosis control cohort comprised treatment-naive individuals presenting with stable or active relapsing-remitting disease. TEMRA cells were FACS-enriched and CD8+ and CD4+ T cells negatively isolated. This sample is drawn from a study of CD8 T cells in Susac syndrome. The V gene end was trimmed by 5 bases and the J gene end by 7 bases; junction bases not matched to a gene: 12. This CDR3 comprises 15 residues. When the RNA was reverse transcribed, random hexamers were used with an input of roughly 0.45 to 1 ug. The CDR3 of TCR beta was amplified by immunoSEQ multiplex PCR across 54 Vbeta and 13 Jbeta. TCRdb used MiXCR to reprocess the immunoSEQ multiplex PCR reads, holding one entry per CDR3 protein. There are about 200,000 distinct CDR3 sequences in the sample; more than 85% occur only once, and approximately 0.075% lies in the top ten.

What was sequenced was CD4+ T cells from PBMCs. This TCR derives from a human donor with multiple sclerosis. J is TRBJ1-2 and V is TRBV12-3 or TRBV12-4; TRBD1 agrees at 8 bases. CDR3 region: CASSRTGQGVSGYTF. CDR3 nucleotide sequence: TGTGCCAGCAGTCGCACAGGACAGGGAGTGAGTGGCTACACCTTC.